What follows are 5 T cell receptor beta chains derived from one specimen sequenced in a study. TCRdb ran MiXCR on the reads and lists one entry per CDR3 protein. The table shows about 4,100 distinct CDR3 sequences, with roughly a tenth occurring only once. Sequencing input: CD4+ T cells from synovial fluid. These receptors all stem from a human donor with rheumatoid arthritis.

This clonotype is medium-sized (0.01 to 0.1%) by share. The chain joins TRBV4-3 to TRBJ2-5; D unresolved. Per the germline V gene, CDR1 is LGHNA and CDR2 is YSLEER. The CDR3 covers 14 residues. Trimming removed 1 base at V and 7 bases at J, with 13 bases between. The CDR3 DNA reads as TGCGCCAGCAGCCAAGTGCGTGATAGAGGGACCCAGTACTTC. This gives the protein CASSQVRDRGTQYF.

This clonotype is medium-sized by share. In DNA form, the CDR3 reads TGCAGTGCCGGGGGGAGCGTAGAGACCCAGTACTTC. This translates into CSAGGSVETQYF. The rearrangement uses TRBV20-1 and TRBJ2-5; 7 nucleotides line up with TRBD2. The V segment lost 6 bases and the J segment 4 bases; nucleotides outside the gene matches: 5. The CDR3 consists of 12 residues. From germline, CDR1 is DFQATT and CDR2 SNEGSKA (reference sequence).

Concerning this clonotype: Just one base apart from a much larger clone, this may be a read error. This CDR3 reads CANSVFTDVYEQYF. The CDR3 region has the DNA TGTGCCAACAGTGTTTTTACAGATGTATACGAGCAGTACTTC. V and J are TRBV6-1 and TRBJ2-7; D uncertain. The CDR3 loop spans 14 amino acids. CDR1 and CDR2 from the germline V gene are MNHNS and SASEGT.

In this sample, this clonotype turned up many times. This rearrangement joins TRBV6-6 to TRBJ2-3, with TRBD2 matching 10 bases. Trimming at V came to 5 bases and at J to 3 bases, leaving 5 bases not matched to a gene. This CDR3 is 15 amino acids long. Per germline, CDR1 MNHNY and CDR2 SVGAGI (reference sequence). In DNA form, the CDR3 reads TGTGCCAGCAGTAGGATAGCGGGAGGTACAGATACGCAGTATTTT. Amino acid sequence: CASSRIAGGTDTQYF.

A note on this clonotype: The missing conserved phenylalanine or tryptophan at the end of this CDR3 makes a read error likely. The limits of the CDR3 on the DNA are not certain, so only TCRdb's listed CDR3 is given. The V gene is TRBV20-1, the J gene TRBJ2-1; TRBD1 is the table's D call, not checked against the DNA. The CDR3 length is 13 residues, termini included. CDR1 is DFQATT and CDR2 is SNEGSKA in the germline V gene (reference sequence). CDR3 region: CSAPGARDNEQCG.